These 24 T cell receptor beta chains share one sample of origin, sequenced in a study of Graves' ophthalmopathy and Graves' hyperthyroidism. For repertoire sequencing, the TCR beta CDR3 regions were amplified from RNA transcripts. First-round RT-PCR used HTBI primers; second-round multiplex PCR followed. TCRdb reanalysed the multiplex PCR reads using MiXCR and keeps one entry per CDR3 protein. The sample shows more than 300,000 distinct CDR3 sequences, approximately 15% of them seen only once. Sequenced input: peripheral blood. These TCRs come from a woman aged 18-29 years with stable Graves' hyperthyroidism.

This clonotype has at least ten counts. The chain recombines TRBV6-5 with TRBJ1-5, with 8 bases fitting TRBD1. This CDR3 is built from 15 residues. Germline loops: CDR1 MNHEY, CDR2 SVGAGI. J was trimmed by 3 bases and V by 6 bases; bases with no gene match: 7. CDR3: CASSSGTGPNQPQHF. CDR3 sequence (DNA): TGTGCCAGCAGCTCCGGGACAGGCCCCAATCAGCCCCAGCATTTT.

Ten or more counts support this clonotype. The V gene is TRBV5-1, the J gene TRBJ2-2; tentative D call: TRBD1 (5 bases). The CDR3 extends over 14 amino acids. Germline V gene sequence: CDR1 SGHRS, CDR2 YFSETQ. Trimming left V 0 bases short and J 6 bases short, with 9 bases between. The CDR3 nucleotides read TGCGCCAGCAGCTTGGCAGGGTTGGCCGGGGAGCTGTTTTTT. It is translated as CASSLAGLAGELFF.

This clonotype was seen a few times. The chain combines TRBV18 with TRBJ1-5, with 8 bases identical to TRBD1. The CDR3 sequence is 17 residues long. CDR1 is KGHSH, CDR2 LQKENI, per germline. J gave up 6 bases and V 2 bases, and 12 bases lay outside the gene matches. This CDR3 reads CASSPTTQGARGQPQHF. DNA of the CDR3: TGTGCCAGCTCACCAACGACGCAGGGGGCAAGAGGTCAGCCCCAGCATTTT.

This clonotype was counted at least ten times. The V gene is TRBV27, the J gene TRBJ2-7, with D unresolved. CDR1 and CDR2 from the germline V gene are MNHEY and SMNVEV (reference sequence). Trimming removed 3 bases from V and 3 bases from J, with 12 bases in between. The CDR3 runs to 14 residues. This CDR3 is CASSFSRWGYEQYF. CDR3 DNA sequence: TGTGCCAGCAGTTTCTCAAGATGGGGCTACGAGCAGTACTTC.

This clonotype was seen only a few times. The chain employs TRBV6-1 and TRBJ1-1; TRBD1 matches 7 bases. The germline gives CDR1 MNHNS, CDR2 SASEGT. The trim removed 4 bases at V and 3 bases at J, leaving 5 bases unmatched. This CDR3 comprises 14 residues. The CDR3 DNA is TGTGCCAGCAGTGCCCGGGACAGTCACACTGAAGCTTTCTTT. Its protein product is CASSARDSHTEAFF.

There are many counts of this clonotype. In nucleotides, the CDR3 is TGTGCCAGCAGCGCGGGACAGGAATTGAATTCACCCCTCCACTTT. This codes for CASSAGQELNSPLHF. The chain has TRBV9 and TRBJ1-6, with 8 bases lining up with TRBD1. V lost 3 bases to trimming and J lost 7 bases; unmatched junction nucleotides: 6. Per the germline V gene, CDR1 is SGDLS and CDR2 is YYNGEE. CDR3 length: 15 residues.

This clonotype was detected ten times or more. The chain carries TRBV6-1 and TRBJ1-1; 8 bases agree with TRBD1. CDR1 MNHNS and CDR2 SASEGT come from the germline V gene. CDR3 length equals 16 residues. With V trimmed by 6 bases and J by 3 bases, 12 bases remained unmatched. The CDR3 loop reads CASSAQAGQADTEAFF. The CDR3 nucleotides are TGTGCCAGCAGCGCCCAGGCGGGACAGGCGGACACTGAAGCTTTCTTT.

This clonotype has ten or more counts. V is TRBV24-1 and J is TRBJ2-5; no definite D call. This CDR3 has 14 amino acids. V was pared by 3 bases and J by 3 bases, with 10 bases between. Germline V CDR1 and CDR2: KGHDR, SFDVKD. Here the CDR3 DNA reads TGTGCCACCAGTGATCCTCGGACGGAAGAGACCCAGTACTTC. It yields the protein CATSDPRTEETQYF.

This sequence joins TRBV29-1 and TRBJ2-7; D ambiguous. Trimming shortened V by 7 bases and J by 2 bases, and 15 bases separated the two germline ends. The CDR3 runs to 13 residues. The germline gives CDR1 SQVTM, CDR2 ANQGSEA. The CDR3 is CSALTLSPYEQYF. Here the CDR3 DNA reads TGCAGCGCCCTAACCCTAAGCCCCTACGAGCAGTACTTC.

This clonotype has only a few counts. The genes are TRBV19 and TRBJ1-1; D gene ambiguous. In germline, CDR1 is LNHDA, CDR2 SQIVND (reference sequence). CDR3 length: 13 amino acids. V shed 4 bases and J shed 6 bases, with 12 bases lying between them. The CDR3 is CASSRYGDSEAFF. In DNA, the CDR3 is TGTGCCAGTAGTAGGTACGGAGACTCTGAAGCTTTCTTT.

This clonotype has a count of ten or more. This sequence joins TRBV7-3 and TRBJ1-6; D call uncertain. Germline values: CDR1 SGHTA, CDR2 FQGTGA. The length of the CDR3 is 14 residues. V gave up 3 bases and J gave up 0 bases, with 3 bases separating them. In DNA form, the CDR3 reads TGTGCCAGCAGCTTTGACTCCTATAATTCACCCCTCCACTTT. It yields the protein CASSFDSYNSPLHF.

There are a few counts of this clonotype. The chain recombines TRBV20-1 with TRBJ2-7; TRBD1 aligns across 7 bases. CDR1 is DFQATT, CDR2 SNEGSKA, per germline (reference sequence). The CDR3 runs to 15 residues. V was pared by 0 bases and J by 0 bases, with 5 bases of the junction left unmatched. The CDR3: CSAREQGQSSYEQYF. The CDR3 coding sequence is TGCAGTGCTAGAGAGCAGGGACAGAGCTCCTACGAGCAGTACTTC.

This clonotype showed up many times. The gene calls are TRBV12-3 or TRBV12-4 and TRBJ2-7; no clear D. The CDR3 contains 16 residues. Trimming shortened V by 6 bases and J by 3 bases, and 21 bases separated the two germline ends. The CDR3 region has the DNA TGTGCCAGCAGCTTGTCACCCGACATTCTAGTCTACGAGCAGTACTTC. Protein product: CASSLSPDILVYEQYF.

Many counts were recorded for this clonotype. The CDR3 region has the DNA TGTGCCAGCAGTGGAGGGGGGATCTCTGGGGCCAACGTCCTGACTTTC. This gives the protein CASSGGGISGANVLTF. The rearrangement uses TRBV2 and TRBJ2-6; possibly TRBD1 or TRBD2 for D (6 bases each). V lost 4 bases, J lost 0 bases, and 10 bases lay in between. The germline V gene encodes CDR1 SNHLY and CDR2 FYNNEI. The length of the CDR3 is 16 residues.

The rearrangement uses TRBV3-1 and TRBJ1-1; unclear D gene. V lost 0 bases to trimming and J lost 0 bases, with 5 bases between them. The CDR3 runs 14 residues. Germline CDR1 is LGHDT and CDR2 is YNNKEL (reference sequence). The CDR3 sequence: CASSQDFMNTEAFF. The DNA of the CDR3 is TGTGCCAGCAGCCAAGATTTCATGAACACTGAAGCTTTCTTT.

This clonotype was seen repeatedly, ten times or more. The J gene is TRBJ1-2, the V gene TRBV9; D gene ambiguous. The CDR3 length is 13 residues. The V gene lost 0 bases and the J gene lost 7 bases, with 10 bases spanning the gap. Germline V CDR1 and CDR2: SGDLS, YYNGEE. DNA for the CDR3: TGTGCCAGCAGCGTAGGGAAGAAGCTTGGCTACACCTTC. It is translated as CASSVGKKLGYTF.

This clonotype was found many times. This chain connects TRBV2 to TRBJ2-7, with 7 bases lining up with TRBD1. Per germline, CDR1 SNHLY and CDR2 FYNNEI. Unmatched junction bases numbered 0, after V lost 7 bases and J lost 6 bases. The CDR3 length is 10 residues. The CDR3 region is CASTGGEQYF. In DNA form, the CDR3 reads TGTGCCAGCACAGGGGGCGAGCAGTACTTC.

This clonotype has at least ten counts. The chain uses TRBV15 and TRBJ1-5; D perhaps matches TRBD1 (5 bases). V dropped 0 bases and J dropped 0 bases, with 12 bases sitting between them. The CDR3 totals 17 residues. CDR1 LNHNV and CDR2 YYDKDF come from the germline V gene (reference sequence). This CDR3 reads CATSRDLPGHSNQPQHF. The CDR3 region has the DNA TGTGCCACCAGCAGAGATCTCCCCGGACATAGCAATCAGCCCCAGCATTTT.

The chain employs TRBV7-3 and TRBJ2-1; D remains ambiguous. Germline assignment: CDR1 SGHTA and CDR2 FQGTGA. Trimming stripped 1 base from V and 5 bases from J, with 9 bases between. The CDR3 length is 14 residues. For the CDR3, the DNA is TGTGCCAGCAGCTTAAGACCAGTAAACAATGAGCAGTTCTTC. This codes for CASSLRPVNNEQFF. The full variable domain, in which reference TRBV7-3 and TRBJ2-1 provide the parts outside the CDR3, is GAGVSQTPSNKVTEKGKYVELRCDPISGHTALYWYRQSLGQGPEFLIYFQGTGAADDSGLPNDRFFAVRPEGSVSTLKIQRTERGDSAVYLCASSLRPVNNEQFFGPGTRLTVL.

This clonotype was picked up many times. The V and J genes are TRBV9 and TRBJ1-6, with TRBD1 matching over 9 bases. Germline assignment: CDR1 SGDLS and CDR2 YYNGEE. This CDR3 spans 14 amino acids. The V gene end was trimmed by 4 bases and the J gene end by 9 bases; junction bases not matched to a gene: 5. CDR3 bases: TGTGCCAGCAGCCCGACAGGGGGTGGTTCACCCCTCCACTTT. It yields the protein CASSPTGGGSPLHF.

This clonotype was detected many times. The J gene is TRBJ2-7, the V gene TRBV6-1; 11 nucleotides line up with TRBD2. CDR1 is MNHNS, CDR2 SASEGT, per germline. The CDR3 extends over 14 amino acids. The V segment lost 6 bases and the J segment 5 bases; nucleotides outside the gene matches: 6. The CDR3 is CASRFSGGADEQYF. The DNA for the CDR3 is TGTGCCAGCAGATTTAGCGGGGGGGCGGACGAGCAGTACTTC.

The genes are TRBV6-5 and TRBJ2-7; 9 bases are a match to TRBD2. The ends lost 0 bases at V and 6 bases at J; junction bases unmatched: 9. This CDR3 comprises 16 residues. Germline V gives CDR1 MNHEY, CDR2 SVGAGI. CDR3 sequence (DNA): TGTGCCAGCAGTTACTCAAGATCCGGGACTAGCAGCGAGCAGTACTTC. Translation gives CASSYSRSGTSSEQYF.

This clonotype was picked up many times. The genes are TRBV2 and TRBJ2-5; D is undetermined. Looked up from germline, CDR1 is SNHLY and CDR2 is FYNNEI. The CDR3 extends over 15 amino acids. V lost 6 bases and J 4 bases, leaving 18 bases between the germline ends. DNA of the CDR3: TGTGCCAGCAGAGATGGTTGGGCCCGAGGAGAGACCCAGTACTTC. Its translation: CASRDGWARGETQYF.

Ten or more counts support this clonotype. The chain links TRBV20-1 to TRBJ2-7; no firm D call. Trimming stripped 1 base from V and 5 bases from J, with 24 bases between. The CDR3 spans 17 residues. Per the germline V gene, CDR1 is DFQATT and CDR2 is SNEGSKA (reference sequence). The CDR3 region has the DNA TGCAGTGCTAGAGGTACCCCTGGATTAGTCGCTATGCACGAGCAGTACTTC. It translates to CSARGTPGLVAMHEQYF.